This T cell receptor beta chain was documented in a study of T cell responses to AZD1222 COVID-19 vaccine. The trim removed 1 base at V and 0 bases at J, leaving 7 bases unmatched. This CDR3 is 18 amino acids long. CDR1 is KGHDR and CDR2 is SFDVKD in the germline V gene. Sequencing was performed with immunoSEQ multiplex PCR; in TCRdb, only in-frame clones are kept and a portion is missing. Here the sample spans 200,000 to 300,000 clones, 85% to 95% being singletons. Sequenced here: peripheral blood, sampled on day 0 of AZD1222 vaccination. The chain combines TRBV24-1 with TRBJ2-2, with 7 bases lining up with TRBD1. This clonotype originated in an adult in good health. In DNA form, the CDR3 reads TGTGCCACCAGTGATTTTGGGACAGCAACCGCGAACACCGGGGAGCTGTTTTTT. Translation: CATSDFGTATANTGELFF.